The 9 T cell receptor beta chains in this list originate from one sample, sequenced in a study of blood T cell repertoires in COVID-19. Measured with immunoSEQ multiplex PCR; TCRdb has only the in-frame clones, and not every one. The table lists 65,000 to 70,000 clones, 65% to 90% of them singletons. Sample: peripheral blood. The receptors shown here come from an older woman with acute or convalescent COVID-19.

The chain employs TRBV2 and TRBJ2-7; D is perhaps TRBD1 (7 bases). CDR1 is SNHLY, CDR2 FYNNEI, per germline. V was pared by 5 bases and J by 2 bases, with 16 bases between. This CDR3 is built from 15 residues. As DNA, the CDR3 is TGTGCCAGCAGTCGCGGGACAGAGAGTACCTACGAGCAGTACTTC. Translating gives CASSRGTESTYEQYF.

The CDR3 bases are TGTGCCAGCAGCTTAGCGTCGTCCAGGGTGGAGACCCAGTACTTC. It specifies CASSLASSRVETQYF. The chain carries TRBV7-2 and TRBJ2-5, with a possible D match to TRBD1 (5 bases). The CDR3 sequence is 15 residues long. Trimming pared 0 bases from V and 5 bases from J, leaving 13 bases between. CDR1 and CDR2 from the germline V gene are SGHTA and FQGNSA.

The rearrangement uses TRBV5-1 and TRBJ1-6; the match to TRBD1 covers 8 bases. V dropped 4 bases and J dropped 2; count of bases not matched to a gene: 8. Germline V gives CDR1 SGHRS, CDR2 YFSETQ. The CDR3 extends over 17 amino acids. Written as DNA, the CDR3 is TGCGCCAGCAGCCTCCGGGACAGGAGTACCTATAATTCACCCCTCCACTTT. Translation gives CASSLRDRSTYNSPLHF.

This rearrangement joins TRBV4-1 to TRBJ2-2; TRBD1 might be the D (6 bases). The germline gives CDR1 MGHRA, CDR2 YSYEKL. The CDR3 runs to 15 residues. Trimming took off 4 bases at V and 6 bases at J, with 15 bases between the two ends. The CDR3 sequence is CASSPPVQGAGELFF. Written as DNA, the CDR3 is TGCGCCAGCAGCCCTCCGGTACAGGGAGCCGGGGAGCTGTTTTTT.

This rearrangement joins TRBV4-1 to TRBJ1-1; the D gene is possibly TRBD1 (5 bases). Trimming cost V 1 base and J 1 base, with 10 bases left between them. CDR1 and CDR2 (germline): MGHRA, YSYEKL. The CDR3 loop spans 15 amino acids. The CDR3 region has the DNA TGCGCCAGCAGCCAAGTAGACAGACAGAACACTGAAGCTTTCTTT. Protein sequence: CASSQVDRQNTEAFF.

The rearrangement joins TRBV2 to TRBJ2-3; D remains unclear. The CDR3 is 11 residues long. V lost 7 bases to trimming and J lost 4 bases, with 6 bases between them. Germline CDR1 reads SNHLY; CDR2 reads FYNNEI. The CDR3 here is CASTRADTQYF. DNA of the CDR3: TGTGCCAGCACTAGAGCAGATACGCAGTATTTT.

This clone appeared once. CDR3 DNA sequence: TGTGCCAGCAGTTCCACGCGGACGGGAGCCTTCTACGAGCAGTACTTC. Residues: CASSSTRTGAFYEQYF. This rearrangement joins TRBV27 to TRBJ2-7; D might be TRBD2 (6 bases). Trimming left V 4 bases short and J 3 bases short, with 19 bases between. The V gene's germline CDR1 is MNHEY and CDR2 SMNVEV (reference sequence). This CDR3 comprises 16 residues.

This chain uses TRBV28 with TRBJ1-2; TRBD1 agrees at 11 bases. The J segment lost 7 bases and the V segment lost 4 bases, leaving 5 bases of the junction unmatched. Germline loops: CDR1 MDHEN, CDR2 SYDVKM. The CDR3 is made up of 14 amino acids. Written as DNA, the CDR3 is TGTGCCAGCAGTTCGCCCGGGACAGGGGGTGGCTACACCTTC. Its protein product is CASSSPGTGGGYTF.

The CDR3 spells CAWSGLDRETQYF. CDR3 nucleotide sequence: TGTGCCTGGTCTGGATTGGACAGGGAGACCCAGTACTTC. The J gene is TRBJ2-5, the V gene TRBV30; 7 bases are shared with TRBD1. There are 13 residues in the CDR3. Trimming took 5 bases from V and 5 from J; bases not matched to a gene: 8. CDR1 GTSNPN and CDR2 SVGIG come from the germline V gene (reference sequence).